The sample holds many counts of the clone carrying this T cell receptor (beta chain). What it binds is not known. The sequence runs out 3 residues before the end of the CDR3; the remainder is reconstructed from the germline J gene. The V segment lost 2 bases and the J segment 5 bases; nucleotides outside the gene matches: 5. Germline-derived CDR1 and CDR2 are SGHRS and YFSETQ. This CDR3 comprises 14 residues. The data derive from a study of T cell clonality in common variable immunodeficiency. Study-level results: Reportedly, TCR beta sequences from common variable immunodeficiency showed fewer deletions and N-nucleotide insertions. Compared with healthy controls, CVID subjects showed increased TCRbeta clonality, mostly in about a third.

TCRdb's table, derived via immunoSEQ multiplex PCR, lists solely in-frame clones and lacks some. The table lists some 60,000 clones, with no singletons. Caucasian heritage predominated among both patients and controls. This clonotype was sampled from a person aged 18-70 years in good health. V is TRBV5-1 and J is TRBJ2-5; 8 positions agree with TRBD2. Sequenced material: peripheral blood mononuclear cells. The sequenced part of the CDR3 DNA is TGCGCCAGCAGCTTCGGCGGGAGGAGGGAGACC. Translated, it gives CASSFGGRRET. The entire CDR3 is CASSFGGRRETQYF.